The 17 T cell receptor beta chains listed next were all sequenced from one sample in a study of cytomegalovirus exposure and HLA in healthy donors. Researchers ran the PCR with 60 Vbeta and 13 Jbeta primers. Assay used: immunoSEQ multiplex PCR; TCRdb lists only in-frame clones, some missing. The profile shows around 260,000 clones, 80% of them singletons. Input material: PBMCs. These receptors were taken from a girl between 2 and 10 years old in good health and CMV-seronegative.

This clone was counted once. The chain has TRBV5-6 and TRBJ2-7; TRBD2 matches at 8 bases. J lost 0 bases, V lost 1 base, and 3 bases had no gene match. This CDR3 comprises 15 residues. Germline V gene data show CDR1 as SGHDT and CDR2 as YYEEEE. The CDR3 is CASSLFGTSSYEQYF. In DNA, the CDR3 is TGTGCCAGCAGCTTGTTTGGGACTAGCTCCTACGAGCAGTACTTC. Based on the CDR3 plus reference TRBV5-6 and TRBJ2-7, the full variable domain is DAGVTQSPTHLIKTRGQQVTLRCSPKSGHDTVSWYQQALGQGPQFIFQYYEEEERQRGNFPDRFSGHQFPNYSSELNVNALLLGDSALYLCASSLFGTSSYEQYFGPGTRLTVT.

This clone showed up just a few times. V gene TRBV6-1 combines with J gene TRBJ1-2; unclear D gene. Germline CDR1 is MNHNS and CDR2 is SASEGT. The CDR3 has 11 amino acids. Trimming stripped 5 bases from V and 7 bases from J, with 8 bases between. CDR3: CASSPMVGYTF. As DNA, the CDR3 is TGTGCCAGCAGTCCTATGGTTGGCTACACCTTC.

This chain joins TRBV28 and TRBJ1-6, with TRBD1 matching over 7 bases. The CDR3 is 15 amino acids. CDR1 MDHEN and CDR2 SYDVKM come from the germline V gene. J lost 10 bases, V lost 2 bases, and 8 bases had no gene match. The CDR3 nucleotides read TGTGCCAGCAGTTTAGCGGACAGGTATAGGTCACCCCTCCACTTT. As protein: CASSLADRYRSPLHF. The entire variable domain, with the rest obtained from reference TRBV28 and TRBJ1-6, is as follows: DVKVTQSSRYLVKRTGEKVFLECVQDMDHENMFWYRQDPGLGLRLIYFSYDVKMKEKGDIPEGYSVSREKKERFSLILESASTNQTSMYLCASSLADRYRSPLHFGNGTRLTVT.

CDR3 protein: CASAEGGRGNEQFF. The CDR3 DNA follows: TGTGCCAGCGCCGAAGGGGGCAGGGGAAATGAGCAGTTCTTC. The genes are TRBV27 and TRBJ2-1; 7 bases align to TRBD1. The V gene's germline CDR1 is MNHEY and CDR2 SMNVEV (reference sequence). J was trimmed by 7 bases and V by 8 bases; bases with no gene match: 11. The CDR3 runs to 14 residues.

The V and J genes are TRBV18 and TRBJ1-6, with D possibly matching TRBD1 (6 bases). Germline V lookup: CDR1 KGHSH, CDR2 LQKENI. CDR3 length: 18 amino acids. Trimming took off 4 bases at V and 2 bases at J, with 18 bases between the two ends. The CDR3 DNA reads as TGTGCCAGCTCACACCCCGACAGGACAGTAACCTATAATTCACCCCTCCACTTT. Translation gives CASSHPDRTVTYNSPLHF.

V gene TRBV9 combines with J gene TRBJ2-7, with 10 positions matching TRBD2. The length of the CDR3 is 15 residues. Germline loops: CDR1 SGDLS, CDR2 YYNGEE. After removal of 3 bases from V and 4 bases from J, the junction contained 7 bases not matched to a gene. CDR3 sequence: CASSEASGGPYEQYF. Written as DNA, the CDR3 is TGTGCCAGCAGCGAAGCTAGCGGGGGCCCGTACGAGCAGTACTTC.

The chain couples TRBV28 to TRBJ2-5; a weak D match, TRBD2 (6 bases). The length of the CDR3 is 15 residues. Germline CDR1 MDHEN, CDR2 SYDVKM. V was clipped by 4 bases and J by 0 bases, with 12 bases between them. The CDR3 DNA follows: TGTGCCAGCAGTTCGACTAGAACACACCAAGAGACCCAGTACTTC. It codes for CASSSTRTHQETQYF.

Details on this clone: A read error may account for a junction end that differs from germline. The V call is TRBV6-5, the J call TRBJ1-5, with 7 bases fitting TRBD1. CDR1 is MNHEY and CDR2 is SVGAGI in the germline V gene. This CDR3 is built from 15 residues. In DNA, the CDR3 is TGTGCCTGCAGCCCAATACAGGGGCAGGCTCAGCCCCAGCATTTT. Residues: CACSPIQGQAQPQHF.

The chain carries TRBV14 and TRBJ2-6; 9 positions agree with TRBD2. Germline CDR1 and CDR2: SGHDN and FVKESK. V trimming: 4 bases; J trimming: 0 bases; junction bases outside the gene matches: 7. The CDR3 runs 18 residues. CDR3 protein: CASSPIAGASSGANVLTF. The CDR3 DNA is TGTGCCAGCAGCCCAATAGCGGGGGCCAGCTCTGGGGCCAACGTCCTGACTTTC.

V usage is TRBV5-4 and J usage is TRBJ2-2; 7 nucleotides line up with TRBD2. CDR3 size: 16 residues. V gave up 2 bases and J gave up 6 bases; unmatched junction bases: 10. The germline gives CDR1 SGHNT, CDR2 YYREEE (reference sequence). In nucleotides, the CDR3 is TGTGCCAGCAGCTTAAGGTCCAGCGGGGTGCCCGGGGAGCTGTTTTTT. Its protein product is CASSLRSSGVPGELFF. Drawing the rest from reference TRBV5-4 and TRBJ2-2, the complete variable domain is ETGVTQSPTHLIKTRGQQVTLRCSSQSGHNTVSWYQQALGQGPQFIFQYYREEENGRGNFPPRFSGLQFPNYSSELNVNALELDDSALYLCASSLRSSGVPGELFFGEGSRLTVL.

The chain links TRBV30 to TRBJ1-1; possible D gene TRBD1, 5 bases. Per the germline V gene, CDR1 is GTSNPN and CDR2 is SVGIG (reference sequence). V was trimmed by 3 bases and J by 1 base, leaving 12 bases between them. The CDR3 has 14 residues. The CDR3 coding sequence is TGTGCCTGGAGATTCGTTGACAGGAACACTGAAGCTTTCTTT. Its translation: CAWRFVDRNTEAFF.

The chain is built from TRBV10-3 and TRBJ2-1; maybe TRBD1 (5 bases). Germline V gives CDR1 ENHRY, CDR2 SYGVKD. The V gene lost 0 bases and the J gene lost 8 bases, with 17 bases spanning the gap. The CDR3 runs to 16 residues. CDR3 sequence reads: CAISESRSPRAHEQFF. Written as DNA, the CDR3 is TGTGCCATCAGTGAGTCGAGATCCCCCAGGGCCCATGAGCAGTTCTTC.

This clone is a singleton in its sample. V usage is TRBV7-3 and J usage is TRBJ1-2; 9 bases line up with TRBD1. Unmatched junction bases numbered 5, after V lost 3 bases and J lost 3 bases. The CDR3 extends over 15 amino acids. CDR1 is SGHTA, CDR2 FQGTGA, per germline. The CDR3 loop reads CASSFGDRVDYGYTF. CDR3 in DNA: TGTGCCAGCAGCTTTGGGGACAGGGTTGACTATGGCTACACCTTC.

The gene calls are TRBV7-6 and TRBJ2-3, with a tentative D call TRBD1 (5 bases). The CDR3 has 16 amino acids. Germline CDR1 is SGHVS and CDR2 is FNYEAQ. The V end lost 1 base, the J end lost 4 bases, and 15 bases lay between the germline ends. The CDR3 DNA sequence: TGTGCCAGCAGCTTAGTGATTGGAGTGGGGCCAGATACGCAGTATTTT. This encodes CASSLVIGVGPDTQYF.

The V call is TRBV6-1, the J call TRBJ1-2; 7 positions match TRBD1. This CDR3 has 15 amino acids. V shed 5 bases, J shed 1 base, and the junction held 7 bases outside the gene matches. Germline CDR1 and CDR2: MNHNS and SASEGT. Here the CDR3 DNA reads TGTGCCAGCAGTTGGGACAGCGGGCTTAACTATGGCTACACCTTC. Translating it yields CASSWDSGLNYGYTF.

This chain links TRBV6-5 with TRBJ1-2; D is unresolved. This CDR3 contains 15 residues. The germline V gene encodes CDR1 MNHEY and CDR2 SVGAGI. Trimming pared 0 bases from V and 3 bases from J, leaving 11 bases between. This CDR3 is CASSYSTRAYYGYTF. The CDR3 DNA is TGTGCCAGCAGTTACTCCACTAGGGCTTACTATGGCTACACCTTC.

This chain joins TRBV30 and TRBJ1-1; D is ambiguous. Trimming took off 4 bases at V and 8 bases at J, with 20 bases between the two ends. The CDR3 is 14 amino acids. CDR1 is GTSNPN and CDR2 is SVGIG in the germline V gene (reference sequence). CDR3 coding DNA: TGTGCCTGGAATCCGAGGTTCGCCACTGCGGAAGCTTTCTTT. Protein: CAWNPRFATAEAFF.